The clone carrying this T cell receptor (beta chain) was seen only a few times. What it recognizes is unknown. This specimen comes from a study of T cells in Graves' hyperthyroidism and ophthalmopathy. General study findings and limits: Blood held most thyroid clonotypes expanded above 0.001 frequency.

The study based diagnoses on clinical symptoms, serum thyroxine and TRAb, thyroid ultrasound and orbital computed tomography. The V and J ends lost 7 bases and 4 bases respectively, with 15 bases between them. The CDR3 extends over 14 amino acids. Germline values: CDR1 MNHEY, CDR2 SMNVEV (reference sequence). Amplification of TCR beta CDR3 regions used RNA as the template. The TCR CDR3 was amplified in a first-round RT-PCR using the HTBI primer set. TCRdb re-called the multiplex PCR reads through MiXCR, storing one row per CDR3 protein. The sample has fewer than 700,000 distinct CDR3 sequences; roughly 15% are singletons.

This receptor was identified in a woman aged 18-29 years with Graves' ophthalmopathy. The sequencing sample was made of blood. The chain joins TRBV27 to TRBJ2-3; D uncertain. The CDR3 DNA sequence: TGTGCCAGCATGGAGTTGGTAGGAGCAGATACGCAGTATTTT. Its translation: CASMELVGADTQYF.